This T cell receptor beta chain was identified during a study of OX40 agonist ivuxolimab in advanced cancers. Study context: Intravenous ivuxolimab was administered to patients every 2 weeks at 0.01 to 10 mg/kg. From 23 to 79 years was the age range, with a mean of around 60 years, and nearly 85% were male.

General study results and limits: Relative to CD4+ cells, CD8+ T cells on average had more expanded clones.

The protocol was immunoSEQ multiplex PCR, while the TCRdb copy is restricted to in-frame clones and leaves out a portion. This table has about 150,000 clones, roughly 91% appearing once. Blood was sampled at baseline, cycle 4 day 1, and cycle 7 day 1. Points on this clone: Its target is unknown.

Trimming shortened V by 3 bases and J by 11 bases, and 15 bases separated the two germline ends. Germline CDR1 and CDR2: SQVTM and ANQGSEA. This CDR3 is 12 amino acids long. The sequencing used CD4+ or CD8+ T cells sorted from blood, collected in a trial of the OX40 agonist ivuxolimab. The receptor comes from an adult with an advanced solid tumor such as melanoma, head and neck, liver or kidney cancer. The V call is TRBV29-1, the J call TRBJ2-3; D possibly corresponds to TRBD1 (5 bases). The CDR3, as DNA: TGCAGCGTTGAGAAGACAGCTTACAGGCAGTATTTT. Protein sequence: CSVEKTAYRQYF.